This T cell receptor beta chain is drawn from a study of T cells in Graves' hyperthyroidism and ophthalmopathy. Turning to the study itself: Peripheral blood was taken when the disease was first diagnosed, before any treatment began. Study conclusions and caveats: Ophthalmopathy cases were set apart from stable hyperthyroidism by a 13 V-J model.

This CDR3 contains 14 residues. CDR1 and CDR2 (germline): DFQATT, SNEGSKA (reference sequence). V dropped 0 bases and J dropped 0 bases, with 8 bases sitting between them. Regions amplified from RNA transcripts were the TCR beta CDR3 regions. Initially, a first-round RT-PCR of the TCR CDR3 employed the HTBI primer set. From the multiplex PCR reads, TCRdb called clonotypes with MiXCR, one entry per CDR3 protein. The sample consists of fewer than 400,000 distinct CDR3 sequences, around 14% of them appearing once. Details on this clonotype: What it recognizes is unknown.

The study left out patients who had uncontrolled infection, other autoimmune disease, pregnancy or lactation. This blood was taken when hyperthyroidism was first diagnosed, before any ophthalmopathy symptoms existed. The TCR comes from a woman aged 18-35 years with Graves' hyperthyroidism that later progressed to Graves' ophthalmopathy. The material sequenced was blood. The chain is built from TRBV20-1 and TRBJ1-1; D is uncertain. CDR3 residues: CSAREPEVNTEAFF. DNA for the CDR3: TGCAGTGCTAGAGAGCCGGAGGTGAACACTGAAGCTTTCTTT.